The 13 T cell receptor beta chains below come from one sample, sequenced in a study of control samples from healthy donors and cancer patients. Sequenced by immunoSEQ multiplex PCR; TCRdb stores in-frame clones only, minus some. The repertoire holds 24,000 or so clones, with 75% to 90% as singletons. The source material was PBMCs. The receptors derive from a man between 60 and 75 years old with head and neck cancer.

By sample fraction, this clone is large. The gene calls are TRBV11-1 and TRBJ2-2, with D uncertain. Between the trimmed V and J ends, which lost 2 bases and 4 bases, there was a span of 8 bases. Germline loops: CDR1 SGHAT, CDR2 FQDESV (reference sequence). CDR3 length equals 14 residues. The CDR3: CASSLKSVTGELFF. The CDR3 region has the DNA TGTGCCAGCAGCTTAAAGAGCGTCACCGGGGAGCTGTTTTTT.

The chain has TRBV30 and TRBJ2-7; no clear D. V lost 3 bases, J lost 1 base, and 7 bases lay in between. The CDR3 is 12 amino acids. The V gene's germline CDR1 is GTSNPN and CDR2 SVGIG (reference sequence). The CDR3 region is CAWSGFSYEQYF. The CDR3 DNA is TGTGCCTGGAGCGGATTTTCCTACGAGCAGTACTTC.

As DNA, the CDR3 is TGTGCCAGCAGCCATTCCCGCCAGGGGGCCCGAGAGACCCAGTACTTC. This encodes CASSHSRQGARETQYF. The rearrangement links TRBV3-1 (or the pseudogene TRBV3-2) to TRBJ2-5; 8 bases match TRBD1. The V and J ends lost 3 bases and 4 bases, in that order; junction bases with no gene match: 10. CDR3 length: 16 residues. Germline V gene sequence: CDR1 LGHDT, CDR2 YNNKEL (reference sequence).

The chain combines TRBV21-1 with TRBJ2-7. TRBV21-1 is a pseudogene. The CDR3 spans 15 residues. Written as DNA, the CDR3 is TGTGCCAGCAGCGCACACCACCTACACTCCTACGAGCAGTACTTC. It specifies CASSAHHLHSYEQYF.

A single count supports this clone. The V call is TRBV27, the J call TRBJ2-1, with D possibly TRBD1 on 5 matching bases. The ends were cut back, 4 bases at V and 8 bases at J, with 9 bases in the middle. Germline values: CDR1 MNHEY, CDR2 SMNVEV (reference sequence). The CDR3 is made up of 12 amino acids. DNA for the CDR3: TGTGCCAGCAGTTCTAGGGGATATGAGCAGTTCTTC. It codes for CASSSRGYEQFF.

The chain joins TRBV5-6 to TRBJ2-5; the match to TRBD2 covers 10 bases. The germline V gene has CDR1 SGHDT and CDR2 YYEEEE. The CDR3 spans 15 residues. The V and J ends lost 1 base and 1 base, in that order; junction bases with no gene match: 1. CDR3 protein: CASSLSSGSQETQYF. As DNA, the CDR3 is TGTGCCAGCAGCTTGTCTAGCGGGAGCCAAGAGACCCAGTACTTC.

The J gene is TRBJ1-2, the V gene TRBV7-3, with D tentatively TRBD1 (6 bases). V lost 6 bases and J lost 4, with 15 bases in between. This CDR3 has 14 residues. Germline V lookup: CDR1 SGHTA, CDR2 FQGTGA. The CDR3 here is CASSPDSASYGYTF. In DNA, the CDR3 is TGTGCCAGCAGTCCGGACAGCGCCAGCTATGGCTACACCTTC.

V is TRBV5-1 and J is TRBJ1-4; no definite D call. Trimming removed 5 bases from V and 0 bases from J, with 5 bases in between. The CDR3 runs 13 residues. Germline CDR1 reads SGHRS; CDR2 reads YFSETQ. CDR3 loop: CASSYSTNEKLFF. The CDR3 nucleotides read TGCGCCAGCAGTTACTCAACTAATGAAAAACTGTTTTTT.

V is TRBV19 and J is TRBJ2-2; D is possibly TRBD2 (5 bases). Germline V lookup: CDR1 LNHDA, CDR2 SQIVND (reference sequence). Trimming cost V 1 base and J 1 base, with 7 bases left between them. There are 15 residues in the CDR3. DNA for the CDR3: TGTGCCAGTAGTATAGGAGGGATGAACACCGGGGAGCTGTTTTTT. Its protein is CASSIGGMNTGELFF.

The chain links TRBV7-3 to TRBJ2-1; TRBD1 aligns across 10 bases. Unmatched junction bases numbered 6, after V lost 5 bases and J lost 5 bases. CDR1 SGHTA and CDR2 FQGTGA come from the germline V gene. This CDR3 contains 15 residues. CDR3 residues: CASSPTGTGDNEQFF. The CDR3 DNA sequence: TGTGCCAGCAGCCCCACCGGGACAGGGGACAATGAGCAGTTCTTC.

The gene calls are TRBV5-1 and TRBJ1-4; TRBD1 is a possible D gene (5 bases). The CDR3 spans 15 residues. Germline-derived CDR1 and CDR2 are SGHRS and YFSETQ. The germline V and J ends were trimmed by 2 bases and 5 bases, with 13 bases remaining between them. CDR3 amino acids: CASSLLGTENEKLFF. The CDR3 bases are TGCGCCAGCAGCTTACTCGGGACGGAAAATGAAAAACTGTTTTTT.

The chain links TRBV7-9 to TRBJ2-5; TRBD2 matches at 14 bases. Looked up from germline, CDR1 is SEHNR and CDR2 is FQNEAQ (reference sequence). CDR3 length equals 16 residues. J lost 5 bases, V lost 4 bases, and 6 bases had no gene match. CDR3 amino acids: CASSSGLAGVSETQYF. CDR3 DNA sequence: TGTGCCAGCAGCTCGGGACTAGCGGGAGTAAGTGAGACCCAGTACTTC.

This chain connects TRBV6-4 to TRBJ1-1; a weak D match, TRBD1 (5 bases). Germline loops: CDR1 MRHNA, CDR2 SNTAGT. CDR3 length: 13 amino acids. The germline V and J ends were trimmed by 2 bases and 5 bases, with 9 bases remaining between them. CDR3 nucleotides: TGTGCCAGCAGTGACCAGGGTCCGACTGAAGCTTTCTTT. Amino acid sequence: CASSDQGPTEAFF.